This T cell receptor (beta chain) originates from a study of cytomegalovirus exposure and HLA in healthy donors. Sequenced by immunoSEQ multiplex PCR; TCRdb stores in-frame clones only, minus some. The data hold hundreds of thousands of clones, with roughly 90% observed a single time. Per the germline V gene, CDR1 is MGHRA and CDR2 is YSYEKL. Trimming pared 5 bases from V and 6 bases from J, leaving 20 bases between. The CDR3 sequence is 15 residues long. The chain uses TRBV4-1 and TRBJ2-7; D is possibly TRBD1 (5 bases). The clonotype originates from a woman aged 18-35 years in good health and CMV-seronegative. Sequencing used PBMCs. For the CDR3, the DNA is TGCGCCAGCAGCTTAGGACACACGCTGTCCACCGAGCAGTACTTC. Translating gives CASSLGHTLSTEQYF.